This note documents a single T cell receptor beta chain sequence. Its antigen is still unknown. The protocol was immunoSEQ multiplex PCR, while the TCRdb copy is restricted to in-frame clones and leaves out a portion. The sample records about 52,000 clones, around 86% being singletons. The sample originates from a study of T cells in localized non-small cell lung cancer. Overall study results and limits: Measurement of T cell clonality placed uninvolved adjacent lung highest, above the level in tumor.

CDR3 length: 14 residues. Germline assignment: CDR1 KGHSY and CDR2 FQNENV. V gave up 0 bases and J gave up 7 bases, with 10 bases separating them. The rearrangement joins TRBV16 to TRBJ1-5; the D gene is possibly TRBD1 (5 bases). Sequenced material: PBMCs, taken before any cancer treatment. The clonotype was recovered from a female donor with stage II lung adenocarcinoma. The CDR3 sequence: CASSQSAGNQPQHF. In DNA form, the CDR3 reads TGTGCCAGCAGCCAATCAGCAGGGAACCAGCCCCAGCATTTT.